This T cell receptor (beta chain) appears in the sequencing data of a study of cytomegalovirus exposure and HLA in healthy donors. 60 Vbeta and 13 Jbeta primers were used in PCR. Sequenced by immunoSEQ multiplex PCR; TCRdb stores in-frame clones only, minus some. The sample has more than 75,000 clones, around four fifths seen once; the top ten hold about 6.2%. Study conclusions and caveats: Among TCR beta chains of equal frequency, HLA-associated ones were more clonally expanded in a later analysis. Sequences of the TCR beta chain were said to predict the HLA-A and HLA-B alleles of most subjects accurately. Presence/absence analysis assumed near-uniform sequencing depth across donors. A later analysis found TCR association rates differed by HLA locus, highest for DRB1 and lowest for HLA-C.

There are a few counts of this clone. The antigen is unknown. Sequenced input: PBMCs. The clonotype was recovered from a woman aged 50 to 60 in good health and CMV-seropositive.

The CDR3 DNA sequence: TGTGCCAGCAGACAGTCCTTCGCCTTTGGCTACACCTTC. As protein: CASRQSFAFGYTF. The chain employs TRBV6-5 and TRBJ1-2; D ambiguous. Per the germline V gene, CDR1 is MNHEY and CDR2 is SVGAGI. V was pared by 6 bases and J by 7 bases, with 15 bases between. The CDR3 length is 13 residues.